Following are 29 T cell receptor beta chains from one sample sequenced in a study of blood T cell repertoires in COVID-19. Here immunoSEQ multiplex PCR was the method, and the copy in TCRdb shows in-frame clones only, minus some. The sample records about 190,000 clones, around 87% being singletons. The sequencing input was peripheral blood. The receptor set was obtained from a middle-aged man with active or convalescent COVID-19.

The gene calls are TRBV6-5 and TRBJ2-7, with D perhaps matching TRBD1 (5 bases). With 6 bases removed from V and 4 bases from J, the gap between germline ends came to 19 bases. The germline gives CDR1 MNHEY, CDR2 SVGAGI. CDR3 length: 15 amino acids. The CDR3, as DNA: TGTGCCAGCAGGACACGAGACAGAGGACCTTACGAGCAGTACTTC. Translation: CASRTRDRGPYEQYF.

The chain carries TRBV29-1 and TRBJ1-1; the match to TRBD1 covers 7 bases. With V trimmed by 7 bases and J by 1 base, 9 bases remained unmatched. CDR1 and CDR2 (germline): SQVTM, ANQGSEA. The CDR3 contains 14 residues. The CDR3 DNA follows: TGCAGCGCAAAAATGACAGGGAGGAACACTGAAGCTTTCTTT. Its protein is CSAKMTGRNTEAFF. The full variable domain, with the rest looked up from reference TRBV29-1 and TRBJ1-1, is SAVISQKPSRDICQRGTSLTIQCQVDSQVTMMFWYRQQPGQSLTLIATANQGSEATYESGFVIDKFPISRPNLTFSTLTVSNMSPEDSSIYLCSAKMTGRNTEAFFGQGTRLTVV.

The chain combines TRBV5-4 with TRBJ1-1, with a tentative D call TRBD1 (5 bases). V was shortened by 1 base and J by 4 bases, with 11 bases between the two germline ends. The CDR3 consists of 14 residues. The germline gives CDR1 SGHNT, CDR2 YYREEE (reference sequence). The CDR3 reads CASSLQGVVTEAFF. CDR3 DNA: TGTGCCAGCAGCTTGCAGGGCGTTGTCACTGAAGCTTTCTTT.

The gene calls are TRBV7-2 and TRBJ1-1; a weak D match, TRBD1 (5 bases). V was clipped by 5 bases and J by 8 bases, with 12 bases between them. The germline gives CDR1 SGHTA, CDR2 FQGNSA. This CDR3 spans 12 amino acids. In DNA, the CDR3 is TGTGCCAGCAGCCCTCGACAGAGAGAAGCTTTCTTT. This gives the protein CASSPRQREAFF.

This chain links TRBV29-1 with TRBJ2-7; 7 bases fit TRBD1. Germline V gene lookup returns CDR1 SQVTM and CDR2 ANQGSEA. The CDR3 length is 14 residues. Trimming at V came to 1 base and at J to 8 bases, leaving 11 bases not matched to a gene. The CDR3 nucleotides are TGCAGCGTTGAAGGTGGGGCAGGGGGAGCTCAGCAGTACTTC. Translated: CSVEGGAGGAQQYF.

The chain combines TRBV7-9 with TRBJ2-7; possible D gene TRBD1, 5 bases. Trimming cost V 0 bases and J 3 bases, with 12 bases left between them. Germline assignment: CDR1 SEHNR and CDR2 FQNEAQ (reference sequence). This CDR3 is built from 15 residues. This chain's CDR3 is CASSLASTADYEQYF. The CDR3 DNA sequence: TGTGCCAGCAGCTTAGCATCGACAGCAGACTACGAGCAGTACTTC.

This chain joins TRBV13 and TRBJ1-2; D unclear. This CDR3 is built from 14 residues. Germline V gene sequence: CDR1 PRHDT, CDR2 FYEKMQ (reference sequence). With 0 bases removed from V and 2 bases from J, the gap between germline ends came to 7 bases. The CDR3 DNA follows: TGTGCCAGCAGCTTAGGGGCCAGAAACTATGGCTACACCTTC. Its translation is CASSLGARNYGYTF.

This clone occurred a few times. The chain is built from TRBV7-9 and TRBJ2-3, with 11 positions matching TRBD2. Germline-derived CDR1 and CDR2 are SEHNR and FQNEAQ (reference sequence). The CDR3 runs 18 residues. V was pared by 3 bases and J by 0 bases, with 8 bases of the junction left unmatched. CDR3 nucleotide sequence: TGTGCCAGCAGCTTGCCCTTTCGACTAGCGGGAAGCACAGATACGCAGTATTTT. This sequence encodes CASSLPFRLAGSTDTQYF.

The chain combines TRBV7-6 with TRBJ2-2, with 10 nucleotides matching TRBD2. Per the germline V gene, CDR1 is SGHVS and CDR2 is FNYEAQ. This CDR3 contains 15 residues. V trimming: 3 bases; J trimming: 6 bases; junction bases outside the gene matches: 4. In DNA form, the CDR3 reads TGTGCCAGCAGCTTTAGCGGGGGGCCGGCCGGGGAGCTGTTTTTT. Its translation: CASSFSGGPAGELFF.

This clone was counted a single time. This chain joins TRBV7-8 and TRBJ2-3; possibly TRBD2 for D (5 bases). Between the trimmed V and J ends, which lost 1 base and 6 bases, there was a span of 14 bases. The CDR3 has 15 residues. Germline V CDR1 and CDR2: SGHVS, FQNEAQ. The DNA of the CDR3 is TGTGCCAGCAGCTTAGGGGGAGTAGTATGGGATACGCAGTATTTT. Translating gives CASSLGGVVWDTQYF.

The chain employs TRBV28 and TRBJ2-1; the D is unclear. This CDR3 has 12 residues. Germline V lookup: CDR1 MDHEN, CDR2 SYDVKM. Trimming cost V 2 bases and J 8 bases, with 7 bases left between them. CDR3 loop: CASSLTTDEQFF. CDR3 in DNA: TGTGCCAGCAGTTTAACTACCGATGAGCAGTTCTTC.

This clone was detected a few times. CDR3 loop: CASRSLAGPVEQYF. The CDR3 region has the DNA TGTGCCAGCAGATCCCTAGCGGGGCCGGTCGAGCAGTACTTC. The rearrangement links TRBV27 to TRBJ2-7; 9 bases line up with TRBD2. CDR1 is MNHEY and CDR2 is SMNVEV in the germline V gene (reference sequence). The J segment lost 6 bases and the V segment lost 6 bases, leaving 9 bases of the junction unmatched. The CDR3 length is 14 residues.

The chain links TRBV28 to TRBJ1-2, with 7 nucleotides matching TRBD1. J lost 4 bases, V lost 5 bases, and 13 bases had no gene match. This CDR3 comprises 16 residues. Germline CDR1 and CDR2: MDHEN and SYDVKM. Here the CDR3 reads CASSPQLPTGIYGYTF. DNA for the CDR3: TGTGCCAGCAGTCCTCAACTACCGACAGGGATCTATGGCTACACCTTC.

This chain joins TRBV12-5 and TRBJ2-2; tentative D call: TRBD1 (6 bases). Trimming pared 8 bases from V and 2 bases from J, leaving 15 bases between. This CDR3 has 15 residues. Germline V gene lookup returns CDR1 LGHNT and CDR2 FRNRAP. This CDR3 reads CASKKGESNTGELFF. Here the CDR3 DNA reads TGTGCTAGTAAAAAGGGGGAATCTAACACCGGGGAGCTGTTTTTT.

This clone is a singleton in its sample. The chain links TRBV6-4 to TRBJ2-1, with 9 bases matching TRBD2. The V and J ends lost 0 bases and 7 bases, in that order; junction bases with no gene match: 7. CDR3 size: 16 residues. In germline, CDR1 is MRHNA, CDR2 SNTAGT. CDR3 amino acids: CASSDSTRAGGNEQFF. CDR3 bases: TGTGCCAGCAGTGACTCGACCCGAGCGGGGGGAAATGAGCAGTTCTTC.

This rearrangement joins TRBV9 to TRBJ1-3; 8 bases are a match to TRBD1. The CDR3 spans 15 residues. Germline loops: CDR1 SGDLS, CDR2 YYNGEE. V lost 3 bases, J lost 0 bases, and 2 bases stayed unmatched. CDR3 coding DNA: TGTGCCAGCAGCGGACAGGGGTACTCTGGAAACACCATATATTTT. Translated, it gives CASSGQGYSGNTIYF.

This chain uses TRBV7-2 with TRBJ2-5, with a tentative D call TRBD2 (5 bases). The CDR3 spans 14 residues. V was trimmed by 5 bases and J by 5 bases, leaving 15 bases between them. Germline CDR1 SGHTA, CDR2 FQGNSA. CDR3: CASSIGAGWETQYF. CDR3 in DNA: TGTGCCAGCAGCATAGGTGCGGGCTGGGAGACCCAGTACTTC.

Points on this clone: Other DNA sequences in the sample encode the same CDR3. This chain joins TRBV4-2 and TRBJ2-1; 11 bases agree with TRBD2. V shed 2 bases and J 4 bases; nucleotides not matched to a gene: 4. Germline CDR1 reads LGHNA; CDR2 reads YNFKEQ. This CDR3 is 16 amino acids long. The chain's CDR3 is CASSQLGTSGYNEQFF. The CDR3 nucleotides read TGTGCCAGCAGCCAACTCGGGACTAGCGGATACAATGAGCAGTTCTTC.

V and J are TRBV4-3 and TRBJ1-4; no definite D call. Trimming removed 1 base at V and 4 bases at J, with 19 bases between. Germline values: CDR1 LGHNA, CDR2 YSLEER. The CDR3 is 18 residues long. In DNA, the CDR3 is TGCGCCAGCAGCCAAGGAATGGGCCACCTCTTTGGTAATGAAAAACTGTTTTTT. Protein: CASSQGMGHLFGNEKLFF.

The chain recombines TRBV19 with TRBJ2-7; tentatively, D is TRBD2 (5 bases). Germline CDR1 is LNHDA and CDR2 is SQIVND (reference sequence). The CDR3 runs 11 residues. Trimming left V 3 bases short and J 9 bases short, with 9 bases between. CDR3 in amino acids: CASSISGRQYF. In nucleotides, the CDR3 is TGTGCCAGTAGTATTTCGGGAAGGCAGTACTTC.

The chain carries TRBV14 and TRBJ1-4; D ambiguous. V was cut by 3 bases and J by 9 bases, with 8 bases left in between. The germline V gene encodes CDR1 SGHDN and CDR2 FVKESK. The CDR3 has 12 residues. The CDR3 protein is CASSQGGQKLFF. Here the CDR3 DNA reads TGTGCCAGCAGCCAGGGAGGCCAAAAACTGTTTTTT.

CDR3 sequence (DNA): TGTGCTAGTGGTTTGGATGGACACCGCACAGATACGCAGTATTTT. Translation: CASGLDGHRTDTQYF. The V gene is TRBV12-5, the J gene TRBJ2-3; D might be TRBD1 (5 bases). CDR1 and CDR2 from the germline V gene are LGHNT and FRNRAP. The CDR3 loop spans 15 amino acids. The V end lost 1 base, the J end lost 1 base, and 9 bases lay between the germline ends.

This clone was observed a handful of times. The V call is TRBV30, the J call TRBJ1-1, with a weak D call TRBD1 (6 bases). From germline, CDR1 is GTSNPN and CDR2 SVGIG (reference sequence). Trimming took 5 bases from V and 10 from J, leaving 20 bases between them. The CDR3 totals 13 residues. CDR3: CAWLGGGNLRAFF. CDR3 nucleotide sequence: TGTGCCTGGCTGGGGGGGGGCAATCTACGAGCTTTCTTT.

The chain is built from TRBV10-3 and TRBJ1-1, with D unclear. The CDR3 is made up of 14 amino acids. CDR1 and CDR2 (germline): ENHRY, SYGVKD. The V and J ends lost 10 bases and 1 base respectively, with 16 bases between them. Here the CDR3 reads CATEAGNENTEAFF. The CDR3 bases are TGTGCCACCGAAGCAGGTAACGAGAACACTGAAGCTTTCTTT.

The gene calls are TRBV27 and TRBJ2-3; the match to TRBD2 covers 9 bases. CDR3 length equals 15 residues. Germline loops: CDR1 MNHEY, CDR2 SMNVEV (reference sequence). V shed 2 bases, J shed 2 bases, and the junction held 2 bases outside the gene matches. For the CDR3, the DNA is TGTGCCAGCAGTTTAATAGCGGGGGACACAGATACGCAGTATTTT. It specifies CASSLIAGDTDTQYF.

Only one count was recorded for this clone. The chain employs TRBV18 and TRBJ2-1, with 7 bases aligning to TRBD2. This CDR3 is built from 12 residues. Unmatched junction bases numbered 7, after V lost 5 bases and J lost 12 bases. Germline-derived CDR1 and CDR2 are KGHSH and LQKENI. The CDR3 bases are TGTGCCAGCTCAGCCCCGGGACTACCGCAGTTCTTC. This encodes CASSAPGLPQFF.

V usage is TRBV3-1 (or the pseudogene TRBV3-2) and J usage is TRBJ2-3; D may be TRBD1 (6 bases). CDR3 size: 16 residues. From germline, CDR1 is LGHDT and CDR2 YNNKEL (reference sequence). Trimming stripped 2 bases from V and 5 bases from J, with 17 bases between. DNA of the CDR3: TGTGCCAGCAGCCAAAGTAGAGTTTTAGGGGGAGATACGCAGTATTTT. Its protein is CASSQSRVLGGDTQYF.

This rearrangement joins TRBV3-1 (or the pseudogene TRBV3-2) to TRBJ1-2; possibly TRBD1 for D (5 bases). Germline V gene lookup returns CDR1 LGHDT and CDR2 YNNKEL (reference sequence). This CDR3 is built from 15 residues. The V gene lost 1 base and the J gene lost 7 bases, with 16 bases spanning the gap. For the CDR3, the DNA is TGTGCCAGCAGCCAAGGAGGAATCGGACAATCTGGCTACACCTTC. Amino acid sequence: CASSQGGIGQSGYTF.

The rearrangement uses TRBV4-1 and TRBJ1-5; D gene ambiguous. V dropped 1 base and J dropped 9 bases, with 13 bases sitting between them. CDR3 length equals 14 residues. The germline V gene has CDR1 MGHRA and CDR2 YSYEKL. The CDR3 loop is CASSQGGGFTPQHF. The CDR3 nucleotides are TGCGCCAGCAGCCAAGGTGGAGGGTTTACGCCCCAGCATTTT.